A selection of T cell receptor beta chains follows, all from one sample in a study of control samples from healthy donors and cancer patients. The data were produced by immunoSEQ multiplex PCR, yet TCRdb's version contains in-frame clones alone and is incomplete. Of about 84,000 clones listed, 75% to 85% are singletons. The source material was PBMCs. These receptor sequences come from a man aged 60 to 69 with head and neck cancer. Both conserved end residues are part of each CDR3. D genes are given only for firm matches. Only part of the rows carry a size: once, few, many, or a class if the clone is expanded.

>NA|TRBV6-5|NA|TRBJ1-5
TGTGCCAGCAGGCAGGGTAACGATCAGCCCCAGCATTTT
CASRQGNDQPQHF
>NA|TRBV10-3|TRBD1|TRBJ1-4
TGTGCCATCAGCGGAGGGGGACAGGGAGGGGAAAAACTGTTTTTT
CAISGGGQGGEKLFF
>NA|TRBV19|NA|TRBJ1-1
TGTGCCAGTAGTAAGCGGGGAGCGGGAACTGAAGCTTTCTTT
CASSKRGAGTEAFF
>NA|TRBV9|TRBD1|TRBJ1-3
TGTGCCAGCAGCGTCCGGGGGGACAGCTCTGGAAACACCATATATTTT
CASSVRGDSSGNTIYF
>few|TRBV6-1|NA|TRBJ1-1
TGTGCCAGCAGTGAAGCCGGAATGAACACTGAAGCTTTCTTT
CASSEAGMNTEAFF
>NA|TRBV27|NA|TRBJ2-2
TGTGCCAGCAGCATCCCAGGGGTCACCGGGGAGCTGTTTTTT
CASSIPGVTGELFF
>NA|TRBV11-3|NA|TRBJ2-7
TGTGCCAGCCCAGCTTCCAGGAAGCTTTCCTACGAGCAGTACTTC
CASPASRKLSYEQYF
>NA|TRBV6-1|NA|TRBJ2-4
TGTGCCAGCAGTGACGGGGGCGCCAAAAACATTCAGTACTTC
CASSDGGAKNIQYF
>many|TRBV19|NA|TRBJ1-5
TGTGCCAGTAGCTCTCCGTGGAGGGTGAGCAATCAGCCCCAGCATTTT
CASSSPWRVSNQPQHF
>NA|TRBV18|TRBD2|TRBJ2-1
TGTGCCAGTTGCCAGCGGGAGGGAAACAATGAGCAGTTCTTC
CASCQREGNNEQFF